Sequencing of this TCR beta chain was carried out in a study of T cells after yellow fever vaccination. In this sample, this clonotype turned up many times. One entry per CDR3 protein results from TCRdb running MiXCR on the 5' RACE reads. The data contain approximately 250,000 distinct CDR3 sequences, over 3% of them singletons. Germline CDR1 and CDR2: SGHNT and YYREEE (reference sequence). This CDR3 has 18 amino acids. J gave up 2 bases and V 3 bases, and 5 bases lay outside the gene matches. Sequencing used PBMCs, obtained 15 days after the yellow fever booster vaccination. The J gene is TRBJ2-4, the V gene TRBV5-4; 16 nucleotides agree with TRBD2. This clonotype was obtained from a man younger than 35 who received the YFV17D yellow fever vaccine. CDR3 in amino acids: CASSSGTSGGASKNIQYF. For the CDR3, the DNA is TGTGCCAGCAGCTCAGGGACTAGCGGGGGGGCGTCCAAAAACATTCAGTACTTC.